This T cell receptor beta chain was retrieved from a study of blood T cell repertoires in COVID-19. Sequenced by immunoSEQ multiplex PCR; TCRdb stores in-frame clones only, minus some. Of 100,000 to 150,000 clones detected, roughly 85% appear once; the ten largest clones hold around 27%. Sequenced: peripheral blood. The origin of this receptor is a woman over 75 with acute or convalescent COVID-19.

The DNA for the CDR3 is TGTGCCAGCCTCCCCTCAACTAATGAAAAACTGTTTTTT. This sequence encodes CASLPSTNEKLFF. The chain recombines TRBV6-5 with TRBJ1-4; no definite D call. V was shortened by 8 bases and J by 0 bases, with 7 bases between the two germline ends. CDR1 is MNHEY, CDR2 SVGAGI, per germline. This CDR3 spans 13 amino acids.